This T cell receptor beta chain comes out of a study of OX40 agonist ivuxolimab in advanced cancers. Study-wide context: Ivuxolimab, which targeted the costimulatory receptor OX40 (CD134), was an agonistic, fully human IgG2 monoclonal antibody. Peripheral TCRbeta sequencing was intended to test whether TCR sequence diversity was altered and clonal T-cell expansion was caused by ivuxolimab. The monotherapy dose-escalation portion (N of about 57 patients) of the phase I ivuxolimab trial is reported in the paper. The dose-escalation cohort was 82.7% male with a mean age of about 60 years, ranging from about 23 to 85. Three dose-escalation patients achieved partial responses, one with hepatocellular carcinoma and two with cutaneous melanoma. Intravenous ivuxolimab was administered to patients every 2 weeks at six dose levels: 0.01, 0.1, 0.3, 1.5, 3 and 10 mg/kg. Of the roughly 52 patients in dose escalation, around 19 had hepatocellular carcinoma, some 15 had melanoma, 9 had renal cell carcinoma and 9 had head and neck cancer. Prior anti-PD-1, anti-PD-L1 or anti-CTLA-4 therapy was permitted, and checkpoint inhibitors had been received by less than 45% of dose-escalation patients. What the study reported, not specific to this receptor: After ivuxolimab, CD8+ T cells had more expanded clones than CD4+ T cells on average. Clonal expansion of both CD4+ and CD8+ blood T cells was observed from baseline to week 6 at doses 0.1 to 3.0 mg/kg. In partial responders in the 0.1-3.0 mg/kg groups, normalized peripheral clonal expansion was found to be among the lowest, especially among CD8+ T cells. Antigen specificity was not determined for the clonally expanded peripheral T cells. Low levels of normalized T-cell clonal expansion were also seen in some patients who did not respond.

Concerning this clone itself: No cognate antigen has been identified for it. Base qualities are not at hand, and no much larger clone is one base apart.

Compared with germline, V lacks 4 bases and J lacks 2 bases; bases without a gene match: 1. The CDR3 runs 14 amino acids, cysteine and phenylalanine included. The sequence is cut down to CDR3 DNA, 42 bases in frame from base 1. The germline V gene encodes CDR1 MGHRA and CDR2 YSYEKL. Patients with autoimmune disease history or receiving systemic immunosuppression were excluded from the trial. Peripheral blood for TCR sequencing was collected from all dose cohorts at baseline, on cycle 4 day 1, and on cycle 7 day 1. The samples were drawn from a first-in-human, open-label, multicenter phase I dose-escalation trial of ivuxolimab. Adults with locally advanced or metastatic melanoma, renal cell, hepatocellular, or head and neck squamous cell carcinoma were enrolled in the trial. Before TCR sequencing, CD4+ T cells and CD8+ T cells were sorted from peripheral blood as separate populations. Genomic DNA was isolated from the sorted cells so that the TCRbeta CDR3 region could be sequenced. TCRbeta CDR3 regions were sequenced using the immunoSEQ Assay. Drawn from immuneACCESS, this table holds only the in-frame rearrangements with V and J called that TCRdb kept. Clones are partly lost; checked studies trace under half to an unresolved V gene and leave the rest unexplained. The sample table shows approximately 20,000 clones, and roughly 80% are seen once. The leading ten clones occupy roughly 24% of the sample.

The chain links TRBV4-1 with TRBJ1-4, with 7 bases aligning to TRBD1. The source material was CD4+ or CD8+ T cells sorted from blood, sampled in a trial of the OX40 agonist ivuxolimab. The clonotype comes from an adult with an advanced solid tumor such as melanoma, head and neck, liver or kidney cancer. The DNA sequence is TGCGCCAGCAGCCCGACAGGGACTAATGAAAAACTGTTTTTT. It translates to CASSPTGTNEKLFF.